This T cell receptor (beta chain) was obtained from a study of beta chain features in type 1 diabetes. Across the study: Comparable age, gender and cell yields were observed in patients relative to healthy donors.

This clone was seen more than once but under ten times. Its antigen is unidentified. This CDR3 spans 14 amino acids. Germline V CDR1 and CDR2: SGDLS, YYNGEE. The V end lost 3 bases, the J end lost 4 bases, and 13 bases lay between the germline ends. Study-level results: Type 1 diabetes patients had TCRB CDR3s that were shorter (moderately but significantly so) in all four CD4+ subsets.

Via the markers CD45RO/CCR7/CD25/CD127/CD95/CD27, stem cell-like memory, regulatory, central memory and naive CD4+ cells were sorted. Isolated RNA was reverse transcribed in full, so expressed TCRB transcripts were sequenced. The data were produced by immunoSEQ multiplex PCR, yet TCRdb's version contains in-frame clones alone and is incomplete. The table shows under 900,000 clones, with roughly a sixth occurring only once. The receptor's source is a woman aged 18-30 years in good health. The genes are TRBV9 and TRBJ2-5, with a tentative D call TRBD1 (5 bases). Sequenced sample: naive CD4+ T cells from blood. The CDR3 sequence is CASSAVGAGETQYF. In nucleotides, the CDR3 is TGTGCCAGCAGCGCTGTTGGGGCTGGAGAGACCCAGTACTTC.